This record concerns one TCR beta chain sequence. Its antigen is not identified. The CDR3 has 12 amino acids. Between the trimmed V and J ends, which lost 5 bases and 5 bases, there was a span of 8 bases. Germline V gene data show CDR1 as KGHDR and CDR2 as SFDVKD. This record belongs to a study of T-cell memory formation after mild COVID-19. Overall study context: TCR clusters mostly belonged to single donors.

Study-wide findings and caveats: Clones shrinking from day 15 to 85 showed even CD4/CD8 mixes; later expanders tilted CD4+. Those CD4+ clones that contracted were mainly in CM and EM (CD8+ ones in EMRA).

After 5'RACE with constant-segment primers, TCR alpha and TCR beta cDNA libraries carrying sample barcodes and UMIs were obtained. TCRdb redid the calling of the 5' RACE reads with MiXCR, one entry per CDR3 protein. Of 300,000 to 350,000 distinct CDR3 sequences in the sample, more than 13% are singletons; the top ten hold around 23%. The V gene is TRBV24-1, the J gene TRBJ2-5; no firm D call. The material sequenced was PBMCs or a T cell subset sorted from them (not recorded which). The receptor was isolated from a man in his late teens or twenties who had mild COVID-19 (a few samples of this study predate the infection). Cell type and time point are not known. CDR3 sequence reads: CATSGHVETQYF. The DNA of the CDR3 is TGTGCCACCAGTGGACACGTTGAGACCCAGTACTTC.